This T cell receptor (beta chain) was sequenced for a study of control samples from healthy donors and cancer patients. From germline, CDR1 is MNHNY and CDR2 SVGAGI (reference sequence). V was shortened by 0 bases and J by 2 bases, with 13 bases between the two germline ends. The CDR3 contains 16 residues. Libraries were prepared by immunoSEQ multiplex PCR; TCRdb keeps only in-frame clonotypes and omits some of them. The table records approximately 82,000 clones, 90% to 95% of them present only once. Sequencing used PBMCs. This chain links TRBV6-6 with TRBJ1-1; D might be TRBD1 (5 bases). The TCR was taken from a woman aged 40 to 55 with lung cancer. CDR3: CASSYSLRTTNTEAFF. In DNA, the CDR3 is TGTGCCAGCAGTTACTCCCTAAGGACAACCAACACTGAAGCTTTCTTT.